This note documents a single T cell receptor (beta chain) sequence. The entry originates in a study of blood T cell repertoires in COVID-19. At the level of the study: The origin of the acute and convalescent COVID-19 samples was the United States, Italy and Spain. T cells, B-cell-depleted T cells, or PBMCs supplied cDNA or gDNA.

Original methodology: Reference gene primers were amplified, and this amplification served to estimate nucleated cell counts. Produced via immunoSEQ multiplex PCR; TCRdb's table is partial and in-frame only. V, J and clone size were drawn from that table, and D and trimming were deduced from the DNA. The sample has about 200,000 clones, around nine tenths seen once. The germline V gene encodes CDR1 LNHNV and CDR2 YYDKDF (reference sequence). This CDR3 has 15 residues. Trimming took 5 bases from V and 1 from J, leaving 11 bases between them. The sequenced sample consisted of peripheral blood. This TCR derives from a human donor in a cohort sampled during active COVID-19. The chain carries TRBV15 and TRBJ2-2, with unresolved D. CDR3 sequence (DNA): TGTGCCACCAGCCGCCCGGCGGAGAACACCGGGGAGCTGTTTTTT. Protein: CATSRPAENTGELFF.